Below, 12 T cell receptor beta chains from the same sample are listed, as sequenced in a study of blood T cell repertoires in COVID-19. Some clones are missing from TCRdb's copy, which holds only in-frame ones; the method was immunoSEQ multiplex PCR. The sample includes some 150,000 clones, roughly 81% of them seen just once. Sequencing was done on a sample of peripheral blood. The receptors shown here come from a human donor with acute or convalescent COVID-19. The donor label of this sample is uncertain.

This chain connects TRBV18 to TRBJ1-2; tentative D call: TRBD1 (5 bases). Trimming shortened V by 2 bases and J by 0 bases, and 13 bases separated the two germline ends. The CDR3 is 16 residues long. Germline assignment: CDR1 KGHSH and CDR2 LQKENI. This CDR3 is CASSPKGAQANYGYTF. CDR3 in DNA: TGTGCCAGCTCACCAAAAGGGGCCCAAGCTAACTATGGCTACACCTTC.

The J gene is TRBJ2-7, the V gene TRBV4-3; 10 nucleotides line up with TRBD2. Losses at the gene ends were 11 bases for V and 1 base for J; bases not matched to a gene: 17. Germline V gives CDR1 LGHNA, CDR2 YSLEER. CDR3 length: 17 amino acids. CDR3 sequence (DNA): TGCGCCTACGGACTAGCGGACACCCTTCCCTATTCCTACGAGCAGTACGTC. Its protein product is CAYGLADTLPYSYEQYV.

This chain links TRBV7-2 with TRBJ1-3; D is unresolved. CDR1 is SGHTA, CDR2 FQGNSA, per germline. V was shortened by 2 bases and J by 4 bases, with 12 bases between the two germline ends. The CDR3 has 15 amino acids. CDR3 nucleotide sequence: TGTGCCAGCAGCTTATGGTCCAGGTCGGGAAACACCATATATTTT. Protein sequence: CASSLWSRSGNTIYF.

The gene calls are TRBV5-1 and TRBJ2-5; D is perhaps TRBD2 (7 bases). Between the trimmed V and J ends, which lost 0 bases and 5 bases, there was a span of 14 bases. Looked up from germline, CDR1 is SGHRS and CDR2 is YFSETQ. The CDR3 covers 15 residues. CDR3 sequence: CASSLAPGGGETQYF. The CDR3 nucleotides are TGCGCCAGCAGCTTGGCCCCGGGGGGCGGGGAGACCCAGTACTTC.

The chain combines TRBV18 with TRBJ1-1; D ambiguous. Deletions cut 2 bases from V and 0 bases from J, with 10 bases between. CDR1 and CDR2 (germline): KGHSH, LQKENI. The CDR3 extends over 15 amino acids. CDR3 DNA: TGTGCCAGCTCACCAACAGTGGAGGTGAACACTGAAGCTTTCTTT. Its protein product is CASSPTVEVNTEAFF.

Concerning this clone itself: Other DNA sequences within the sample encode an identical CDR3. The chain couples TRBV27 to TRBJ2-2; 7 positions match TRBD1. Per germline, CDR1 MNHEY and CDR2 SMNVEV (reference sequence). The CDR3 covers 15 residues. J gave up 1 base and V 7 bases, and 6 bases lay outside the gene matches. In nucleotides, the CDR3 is TGTGCCAGCACCCCAGACAGGGAGAACACCGGGGAGCTGTTTTTT. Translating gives CASTPDRENTGELFF.

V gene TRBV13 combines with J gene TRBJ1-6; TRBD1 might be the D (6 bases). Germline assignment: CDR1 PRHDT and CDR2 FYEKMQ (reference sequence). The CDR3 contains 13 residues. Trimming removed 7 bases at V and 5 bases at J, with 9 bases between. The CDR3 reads CASTRDNNSPLHF. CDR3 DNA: TGTGCCAGCACCCGGGACAATAATTCACCCCTCCACTTT.

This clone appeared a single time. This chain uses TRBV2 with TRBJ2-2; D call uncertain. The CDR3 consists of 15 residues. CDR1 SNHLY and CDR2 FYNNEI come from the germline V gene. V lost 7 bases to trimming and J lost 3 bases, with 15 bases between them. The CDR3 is CASKPSAADTGELFF. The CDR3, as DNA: TGTGCCAGCAAACCGTCGGCGGCGGACACCGGGGAGCTGTTTTTT.

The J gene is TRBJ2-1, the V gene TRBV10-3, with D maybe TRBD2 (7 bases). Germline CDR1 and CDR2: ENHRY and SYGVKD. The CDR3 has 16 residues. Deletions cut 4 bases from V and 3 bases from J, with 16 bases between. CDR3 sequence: CAISVGGGGIYNEQFF. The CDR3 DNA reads TGTGCCATCAGTGTGGGGGGAGGGGGAATCTACAATGAGCAGTTCTTC.

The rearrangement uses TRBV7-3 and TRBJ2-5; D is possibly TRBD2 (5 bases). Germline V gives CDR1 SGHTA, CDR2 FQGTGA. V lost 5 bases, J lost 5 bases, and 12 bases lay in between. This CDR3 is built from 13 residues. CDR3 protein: CASSPIRGETQYF. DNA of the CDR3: TGTGCCAGCAGCCCGATAAGAGGGGAGACCCAGTACTTC.

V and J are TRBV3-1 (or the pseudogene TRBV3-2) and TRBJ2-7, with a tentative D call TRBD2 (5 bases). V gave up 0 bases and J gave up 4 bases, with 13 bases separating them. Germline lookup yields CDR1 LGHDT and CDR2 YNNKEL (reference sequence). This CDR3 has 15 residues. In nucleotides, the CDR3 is TGTGCCAGCAGCCAAGATAAGGACTGGAAGTACGAGCAGTACGTC. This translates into CASSQDKDWKYEQYV.

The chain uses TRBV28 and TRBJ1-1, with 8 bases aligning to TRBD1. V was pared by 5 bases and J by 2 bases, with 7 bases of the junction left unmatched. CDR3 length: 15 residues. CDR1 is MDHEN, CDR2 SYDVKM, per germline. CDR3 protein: CASSPSDRVNTEAFF. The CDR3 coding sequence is TGTGCCAGCAGTCCCTCGGACAGGGTTAACACTGAAGCTTTCTTT.